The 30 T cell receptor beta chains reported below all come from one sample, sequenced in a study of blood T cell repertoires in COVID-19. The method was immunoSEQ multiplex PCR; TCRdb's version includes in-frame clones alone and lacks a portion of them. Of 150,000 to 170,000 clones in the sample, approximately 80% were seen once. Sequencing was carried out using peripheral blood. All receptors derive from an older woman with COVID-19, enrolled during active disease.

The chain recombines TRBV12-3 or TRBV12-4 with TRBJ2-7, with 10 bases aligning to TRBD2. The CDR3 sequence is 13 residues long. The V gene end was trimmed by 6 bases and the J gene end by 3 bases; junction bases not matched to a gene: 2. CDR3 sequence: CASRGTSDYEQYF. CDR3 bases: TGTGCCAGCAGAGGGACTAGCGACTACGAGCAGTACTTC.

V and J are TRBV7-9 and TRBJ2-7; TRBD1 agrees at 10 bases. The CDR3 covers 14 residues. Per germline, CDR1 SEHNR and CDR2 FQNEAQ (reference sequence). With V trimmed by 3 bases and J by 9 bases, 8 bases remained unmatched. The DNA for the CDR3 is TGTGCCAGCAGCTTGAAGGGGACAGGGGTCGCGCAGTACGTC. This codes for CASSLKGTGVAQYV.

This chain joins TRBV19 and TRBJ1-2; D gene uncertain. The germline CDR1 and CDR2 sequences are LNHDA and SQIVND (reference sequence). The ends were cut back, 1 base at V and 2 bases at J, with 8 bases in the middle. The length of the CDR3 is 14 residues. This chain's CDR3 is CASSIGAGNYGYTF. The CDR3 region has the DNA TGTGCCAGTAGTATAGGGGCAGGAAACTATGGCTACACCTTC.

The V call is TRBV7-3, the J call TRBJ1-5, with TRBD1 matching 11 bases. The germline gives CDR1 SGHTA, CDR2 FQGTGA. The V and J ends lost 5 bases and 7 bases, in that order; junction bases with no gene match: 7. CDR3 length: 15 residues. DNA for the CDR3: TGTGCCAGCAGCGCATGGACAGGGGGCTTGCAGCCCCAGCATTTT. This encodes CASSAWTGGLQPQHF.

The chain's CDR3 is CASSRPRGRTDTQYF. DNA of the CDR3: TGTGCCAGCAGCCGTCCAAGAGGTCGGACAGATACGCAGTATTTT. This chain uses TRBV9 with TRBJ2-3; D unresolved. V was clipped by 4 bases and J by 3 bases, with 15 bases between them. Germline V gives CDR1 SGDLS, CDR2 YYNGEE. The CDR3 spans 15 residues.

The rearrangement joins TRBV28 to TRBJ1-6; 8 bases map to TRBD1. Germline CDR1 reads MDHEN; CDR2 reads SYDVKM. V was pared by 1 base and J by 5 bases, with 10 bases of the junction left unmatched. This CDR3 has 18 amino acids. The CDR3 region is CASSLLRTGRVDNSPLHF. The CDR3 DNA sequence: TGTGCCAGCAGTTTATTAAGGACAGGGAGGGTTGATAATTCACCCCTCCACTTT.

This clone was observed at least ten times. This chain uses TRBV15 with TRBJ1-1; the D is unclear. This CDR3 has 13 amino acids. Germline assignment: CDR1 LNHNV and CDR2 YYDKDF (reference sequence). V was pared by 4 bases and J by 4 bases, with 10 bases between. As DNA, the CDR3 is TGTGCCACCAGCATTACGCGGAGCACTGAAGCTTTCTTT. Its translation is CATSITRSTEAFF.

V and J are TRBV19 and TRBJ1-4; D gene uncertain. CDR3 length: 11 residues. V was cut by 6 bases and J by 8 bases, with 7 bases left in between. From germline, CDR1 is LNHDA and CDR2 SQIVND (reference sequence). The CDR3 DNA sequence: TGTGCCAGTAGAGAGGGAGAAAAACTGTTTTTT. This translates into CASREGEKLFF.

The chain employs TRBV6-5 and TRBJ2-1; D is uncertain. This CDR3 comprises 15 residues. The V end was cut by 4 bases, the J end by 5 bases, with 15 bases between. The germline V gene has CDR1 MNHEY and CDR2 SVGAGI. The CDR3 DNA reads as TGTGCCAGCAGTTTACCGACCGCGGCCGACAATGAGCAGTTCTTC. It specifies CASSLPTAADNEQFF.

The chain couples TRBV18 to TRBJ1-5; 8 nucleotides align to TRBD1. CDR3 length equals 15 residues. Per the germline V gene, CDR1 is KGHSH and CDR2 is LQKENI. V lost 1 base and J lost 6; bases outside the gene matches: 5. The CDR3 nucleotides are TGTGCCAGCTCACCACTCTCGACAGGGGTTCAGCCCCAGCATTTT. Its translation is CASSPLSTGVQPQHF.

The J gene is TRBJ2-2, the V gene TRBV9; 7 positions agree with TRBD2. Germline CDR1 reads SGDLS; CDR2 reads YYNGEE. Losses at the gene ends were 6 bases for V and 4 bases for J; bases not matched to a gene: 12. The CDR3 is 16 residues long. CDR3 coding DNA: TGTGCCAGCACCCTAGGGGAGGGCCGCGCCACCGGGGAGCTGTTTTTT. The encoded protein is CASTLGEGRATGELFF.

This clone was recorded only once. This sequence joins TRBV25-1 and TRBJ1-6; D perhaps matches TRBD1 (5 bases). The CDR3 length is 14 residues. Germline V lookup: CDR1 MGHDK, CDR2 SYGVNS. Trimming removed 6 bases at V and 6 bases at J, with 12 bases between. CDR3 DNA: TGTGCCAGCAGCGGGACTCTCGGTAATTCACCCCTCCACTTT. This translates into CASSGTLGNSPLHF.

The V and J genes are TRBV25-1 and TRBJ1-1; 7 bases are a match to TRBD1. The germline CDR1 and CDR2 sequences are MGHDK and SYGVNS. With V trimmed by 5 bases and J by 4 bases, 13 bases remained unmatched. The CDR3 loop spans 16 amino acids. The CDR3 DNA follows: TGTGCCAGCAGTTCCCAAATAGGGGCAGGGGGCACTGAAGCTTTCTTT. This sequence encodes CASSSQIGAGGTEAFF.

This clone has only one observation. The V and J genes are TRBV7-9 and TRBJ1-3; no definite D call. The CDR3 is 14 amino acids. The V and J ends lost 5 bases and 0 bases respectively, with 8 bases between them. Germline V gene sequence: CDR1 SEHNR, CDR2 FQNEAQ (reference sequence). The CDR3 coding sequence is TGTGCCAGCAGCCCTGACAACTCTGGAAACACCATATATTTT. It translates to CASSPDNSGNTIYF. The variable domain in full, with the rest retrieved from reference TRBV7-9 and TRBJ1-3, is DTGVSQNPRHKITKRGQNVTFRCDPISEHNRLYWYRQTLGQGPEFLTYFQNEAQLEKSRLLSDRFSAERPKGSFSTLEIQRTEQGDSAMYLCASSPDNSGNTIYFGEGSWLTVV.

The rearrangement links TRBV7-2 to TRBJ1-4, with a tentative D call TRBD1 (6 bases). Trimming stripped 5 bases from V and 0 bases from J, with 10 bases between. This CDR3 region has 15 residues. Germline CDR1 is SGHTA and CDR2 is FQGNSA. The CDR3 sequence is CASSPNRATNEKLFF. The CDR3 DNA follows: TGTGCCAGCAGCCCCAACAGGGCAACTAATGAAAAACTGTTTTTT.

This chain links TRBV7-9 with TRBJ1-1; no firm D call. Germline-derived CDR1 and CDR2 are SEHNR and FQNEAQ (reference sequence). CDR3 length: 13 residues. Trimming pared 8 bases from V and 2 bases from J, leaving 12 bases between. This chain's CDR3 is CASSLSQNTEAFF. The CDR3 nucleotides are TGTGCCAGCTCCCTAAGCCAAAACACTGAAGCTTTCTTT.

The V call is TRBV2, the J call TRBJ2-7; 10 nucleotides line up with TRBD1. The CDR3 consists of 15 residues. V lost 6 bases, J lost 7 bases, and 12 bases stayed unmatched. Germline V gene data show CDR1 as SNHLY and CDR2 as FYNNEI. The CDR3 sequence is CASRVGQGFFGEQYV. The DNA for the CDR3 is TGTGCCAGCAGAGTGGGACAGGGGTTTTTCGGAGAGCAGTACGTC.

CDR3 bases: TGTGCCAGTAGTATCAGGACAGGGGGCGTAAATGGCTACACCTTC. Its translation: CASSIRTGGVNGYTF. This chain uses TRBV19 with TRBJ1-2; TRBD1 matches at 11 bases. Germline loops: CDR1 LNHDA, CDR2 SQIVND (reference sequence). V lost 3 bases to trimming and J lost 6 bases; unmatched junction nucleotides: 6. The CDR3 runs 15 residues.

CDR3 sequence (DNA): TGTGCCAGCAGCTTGGGTCGTCTATATTCTGGAAACACCATATATTTT. It codes for CASSLGRLYSGNTIYF. This chain joins TRBV5-6 and TRBJ1-3; D is unresolved. The CDR3 contains 16 residues. Germline-derived CDR1 and CDR2 are SGHDT and YYEEEE. V was pared by 0 bases and J by 1 base, with 11 bases between.

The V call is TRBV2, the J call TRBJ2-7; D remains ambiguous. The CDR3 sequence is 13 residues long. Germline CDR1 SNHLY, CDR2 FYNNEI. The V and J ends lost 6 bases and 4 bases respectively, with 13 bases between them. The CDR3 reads CASRSNSLYEQYF. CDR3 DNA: TGTGCCAGCAGGTCTAACAGTCTTTACGAGCAGTACTTC.

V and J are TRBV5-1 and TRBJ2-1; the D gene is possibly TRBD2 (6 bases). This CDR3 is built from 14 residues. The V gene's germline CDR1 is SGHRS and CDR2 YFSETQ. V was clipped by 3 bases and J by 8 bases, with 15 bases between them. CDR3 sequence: CASSSGGLGYEQFF. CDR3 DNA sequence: TGCGCCAGCAGCTCAGGAGGGCTGGGGTATGAGCAGTTCTTC.

The CDR3 DNA reads TGTGCCAGCAGCGTGAATCCGGGACAGTCCTCTGGAAACACCATATATTTT. Its protein is CASSVNPGQSSGNTIYF. The V call is TRBV9, the J call TRBJ1-3; TRBD1 matches at 7 bases. CDR3 length equals 17 residues. Trimming cost V 2 bases and J 0 bases; bases outside gene matches: 8. Germline lookup yields CDR1 SGDLS and CDR2 YYNGEE. Supplemented by reference TRBV9 and TRBJ1-3, the full variable domain reads DSGVTQTPKHLITATGQRVTLRCSPRSGDLSVYWYQQSLDQGLQFLIQYYNGEERAKGNILERFSAQQFPDLHSELNLSSLELGDSALYFCASSVNPGQSSGNTIYFGEGSWLTVV.

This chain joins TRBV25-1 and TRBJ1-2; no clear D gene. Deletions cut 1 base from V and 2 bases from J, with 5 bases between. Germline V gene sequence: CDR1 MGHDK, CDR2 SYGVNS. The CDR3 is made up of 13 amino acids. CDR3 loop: CASSESGNYGYTF. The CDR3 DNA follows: TGTGCCAGCAGTGAATCAGGCAACTATGGCTACACCTTC.

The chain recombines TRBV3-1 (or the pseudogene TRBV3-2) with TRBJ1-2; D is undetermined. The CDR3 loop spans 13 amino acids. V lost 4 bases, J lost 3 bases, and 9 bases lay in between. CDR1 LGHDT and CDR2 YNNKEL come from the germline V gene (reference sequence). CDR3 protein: CASSLVSDYGYTF. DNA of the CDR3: TGTGCCAGCAGCCTAGTGAGTGACTATGGCTACACCTTC.

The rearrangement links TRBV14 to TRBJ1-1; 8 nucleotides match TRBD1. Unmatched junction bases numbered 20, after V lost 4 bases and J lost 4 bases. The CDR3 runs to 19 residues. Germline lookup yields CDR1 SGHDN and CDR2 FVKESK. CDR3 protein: CASSRRKTGVWEPPTEAFF. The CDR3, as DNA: TGTGCCAGCAGCCGGAGGAAGACAGGGGTCTGGGAACCTCCCACTGAAGCTTTCTTT.

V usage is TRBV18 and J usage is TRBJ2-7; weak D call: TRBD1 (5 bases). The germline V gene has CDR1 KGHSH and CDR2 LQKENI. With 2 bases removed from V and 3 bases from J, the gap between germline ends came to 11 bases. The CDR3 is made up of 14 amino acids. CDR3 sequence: CASSPSRGNYEQYV. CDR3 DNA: TGTGCCAGCTCACCATCAAGGGGCAACTACGAGCAGTACGTC.

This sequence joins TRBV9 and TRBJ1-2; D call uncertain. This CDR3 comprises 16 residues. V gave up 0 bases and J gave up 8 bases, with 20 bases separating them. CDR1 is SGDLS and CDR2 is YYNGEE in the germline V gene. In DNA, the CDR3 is TGTGCCAGCAGCGTAGCTACTTGGCAGACGGGTGACGGCTACACCTTC. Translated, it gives CASSVATWQTGDGYTF.

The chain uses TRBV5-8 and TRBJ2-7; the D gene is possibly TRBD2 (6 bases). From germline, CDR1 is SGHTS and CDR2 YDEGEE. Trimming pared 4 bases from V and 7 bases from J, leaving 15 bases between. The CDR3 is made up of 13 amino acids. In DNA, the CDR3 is TGTGCCAGCAGCCTGGGAGGCCCGGGTGAGCAGTACTTC. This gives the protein CASSLGGPGEQYF.

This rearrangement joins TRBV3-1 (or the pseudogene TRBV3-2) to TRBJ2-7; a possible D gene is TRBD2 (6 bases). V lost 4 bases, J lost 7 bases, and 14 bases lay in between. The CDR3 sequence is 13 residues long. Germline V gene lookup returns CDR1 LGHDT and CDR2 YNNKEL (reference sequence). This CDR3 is CASSLGTFPEQYF. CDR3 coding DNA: TGTGCCAGCAGCCTAGGGACTTTCCCGGAGCAGTACTTC.

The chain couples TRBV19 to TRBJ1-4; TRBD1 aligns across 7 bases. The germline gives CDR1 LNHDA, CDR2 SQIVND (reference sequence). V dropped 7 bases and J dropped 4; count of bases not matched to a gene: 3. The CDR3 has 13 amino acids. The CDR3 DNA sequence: TGTGCCAGTAAAGGGGGCCTTAATGAAAAACTGTTTTTT. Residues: CASKGGLNEKLFF.